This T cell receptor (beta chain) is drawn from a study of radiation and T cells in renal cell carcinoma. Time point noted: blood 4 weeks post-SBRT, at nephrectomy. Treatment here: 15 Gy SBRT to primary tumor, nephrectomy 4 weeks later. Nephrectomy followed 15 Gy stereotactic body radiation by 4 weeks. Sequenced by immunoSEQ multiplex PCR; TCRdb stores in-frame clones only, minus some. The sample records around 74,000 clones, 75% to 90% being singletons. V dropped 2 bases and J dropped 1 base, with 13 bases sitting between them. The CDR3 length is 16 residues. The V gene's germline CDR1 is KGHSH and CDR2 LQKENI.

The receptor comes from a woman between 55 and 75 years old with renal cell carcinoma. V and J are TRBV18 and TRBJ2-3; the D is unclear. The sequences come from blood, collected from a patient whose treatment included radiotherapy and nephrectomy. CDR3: CASSPTLGQGTDTQYF. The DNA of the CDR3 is TGTGCCAGCTCACCAACGCTAGGCCAGGGCACAGATACGCAGTATTTT.